A selection of T cell receptor beta chains follows, all from one sample in a study of blood T cell repertoires in COVID-19. Sequencing used immunoSEQ multiplex PCR; TCRdb keeps in-frame clones, though not all of them. The sample has 40,000 to 50,000 clones; about 78% are singletons. The sample comprised peripheral blood. These receptors all stem from a man aged 65 to 85 with active or convalescent COVID-19. CDR3s include the opening cysteine and the closing phenylalanine or tryptophan. D genes are given only for firm matches. Where a row states a size, it is once, few, many or the class of an expanded clone; other rows omit it.

J	D	V	size	CDR3	DNA
TRBJ1-4	NA	TRBV7-9	NA	CASGSRLGGETEKLFF	TGTGCCAGCGGGAGCCGCCTAGGCGGAGAGACTGAAAAACTGTTTTTT
TRBJ2-3	NA	TRBV7-2	NA	CASSLALAGPTDTQYF	TGTGCCAGCAGCTTAGCGCTGGCGGGGCCCACAGATACGCAGTATTTT
TRBJ2-1	TRBD2	TRBV2	NA	CASSGARGGRSYNEQFF	TGTGCCAGCAGTGGGGCGCGCGGGGGGCGCTCCTACAATGAGCAGTTCTTC
TRBJ2-5	NA	TRBV3-1/TRBV3-2	NA	CASSQWASLGRETQYF	TGTGCCAGCAGCCAATGGGCAAGCCTGGGGAGAGAGACCCAGTACTTC
TRBJ1-3	NA	TRBV28	NA	CASSPHSSGNTIYF	TGTGCCAGCAGTCCACACAGCTCTGGAAACACCATATATTTT
TRBJ2-3	TRBD2	TRBV5-1	NA	CASSLERLAGGTDTQYF	TGCGCCAGCAGCTTGGAAAGACTAGCGGGGGGGACAGATACGCAGTATTTT
TRBJ2-1	TRBD1	TRBV6-5	few	CASSTGTGKLNEQFF	TGTGCCAGCAGCACAGGGACAGGTAAGTTGAATGAGCAGTTCTTC
TRBJ2-5	NA	TRBV19	NA	CASADRETQYF	TGTGCCAGTGCCGACAGAGAGACCCAGTACTTC
TRBJ2-7	NA	TRBV6-5	NA	CASRGQIEQYF	TGTGCCAGCAGAGGACAGATCGAGCAGTACTTC
TRBJ2-5	NA	TRBV29-1	NA	CSVEARERFQETQYF	TGCAGCGTTGAGGCAAGGGAGCGGTTCCAAGAGACCCAGTACTTC
TRBJ1-2	TRBD1	TRBV6-5	NA	CASSNLRDSGYTF	TGTGCCAGCAGTAACCTTCGGGACAGTGGCTACACCTTC
TRBJ1-6	NA	TRBV5-8	NA	CASSLVRLLSPLHF	TGTGCCAGCAGCCTCGTCAGGTTGTTATCACCCCTCCACTTT
TRBJ1-2	NA	TRBV13	NA	CASYGQEPNYGYTF	TGTGCCAGCTATGGGCAGGAACCTAACTATGGCTACACCTTC
TRBJ2-4	NA	TRBV20-1	few	CSASPLGGLAKNIQYF	TGCAGTGCTAGTCCCCTTGGGGGACTAGCCAAAAACATTCAGTACTTC
TRBJ1-4	TRBD1	TRBV5-4	NA	CASSPGGTNEKLFF	TGTGCCAGCAGCCCAGGGGGAACTAATGAAAAACTGTTTTTT
TRBJ1-5	NA	TRBV20-1	NA	CSASEARLRAQHF	TGCAGTGCTAGTGAGGCCAGACTCCGGGCCCAGCATTTT
TRBJ1-1	TRBD1	TRBV6-6	few	CASSNNRGQGAFF	TGTGCCAGCAGTAACAACAGGGGGCAGGGAGCTTTCTTT
TRBJ1-1	TRBD1	TRBV2	NA	CASRGLQGWAFF	TGTGCCAGCAGGGGCCTACAGGGGTGGGCTTTCTTT
TRBJ2-3	TRBD1	TRBV19	NA	CASSRSGTGGISTDTQYF	TGTGCCAGTAGCAGATCCGGGACAGGGGGCATTAGCACAGATACGCAGTATTTT
TRBJ1-3	NA	TRBV2	NA	CASSRDFSSGNTIYF	TGTGCCAGCAGTAGGGACTTTTCCTCTGGAAACACCATATATTTT
TRBJ1-1	NA	TRBV28	NA	CASSTGHFTEAFF	TGTGCCAGCAGTACGGGACATTTCACTGAAGCTTTCTTT
TRBJ1-2	NA	TRBV7-9	NA	CASSLDRTAGYTF	TGTGCCAGCAGCTTAGACAGAACGGCTGGCTACACCTTC
TRBJ1-2	TRBD1	TRBV11-3	NA	CASSEQGEGYGYTF	TGTGCCAGCAGCGAACAGGGGGAGGGCTATGGCTACACCTTC
TRBJ2-1	NA	TRBV6-5	NA	CASSLTGTVTEQFF	TGTGCCAGCAGCCTCACAGGGACGGTCACTGAGCAGTTCTTC
TRBJ2-3	TRBD2	TRBV5-1	NA	CASSSSIAGFTDTQYF	TGCGCCAGCAGCTCATCTATAGCGGGGTTCACAGATACGCAGTATTTT
TRBJ2-7	TRBD1	TRBV6-1	NA	CASSEYSTGAPYEQYF	TGTGCCAGCAGTGAGTATTCTACAGGGGCTCCCTACGAGCAGTACTTC